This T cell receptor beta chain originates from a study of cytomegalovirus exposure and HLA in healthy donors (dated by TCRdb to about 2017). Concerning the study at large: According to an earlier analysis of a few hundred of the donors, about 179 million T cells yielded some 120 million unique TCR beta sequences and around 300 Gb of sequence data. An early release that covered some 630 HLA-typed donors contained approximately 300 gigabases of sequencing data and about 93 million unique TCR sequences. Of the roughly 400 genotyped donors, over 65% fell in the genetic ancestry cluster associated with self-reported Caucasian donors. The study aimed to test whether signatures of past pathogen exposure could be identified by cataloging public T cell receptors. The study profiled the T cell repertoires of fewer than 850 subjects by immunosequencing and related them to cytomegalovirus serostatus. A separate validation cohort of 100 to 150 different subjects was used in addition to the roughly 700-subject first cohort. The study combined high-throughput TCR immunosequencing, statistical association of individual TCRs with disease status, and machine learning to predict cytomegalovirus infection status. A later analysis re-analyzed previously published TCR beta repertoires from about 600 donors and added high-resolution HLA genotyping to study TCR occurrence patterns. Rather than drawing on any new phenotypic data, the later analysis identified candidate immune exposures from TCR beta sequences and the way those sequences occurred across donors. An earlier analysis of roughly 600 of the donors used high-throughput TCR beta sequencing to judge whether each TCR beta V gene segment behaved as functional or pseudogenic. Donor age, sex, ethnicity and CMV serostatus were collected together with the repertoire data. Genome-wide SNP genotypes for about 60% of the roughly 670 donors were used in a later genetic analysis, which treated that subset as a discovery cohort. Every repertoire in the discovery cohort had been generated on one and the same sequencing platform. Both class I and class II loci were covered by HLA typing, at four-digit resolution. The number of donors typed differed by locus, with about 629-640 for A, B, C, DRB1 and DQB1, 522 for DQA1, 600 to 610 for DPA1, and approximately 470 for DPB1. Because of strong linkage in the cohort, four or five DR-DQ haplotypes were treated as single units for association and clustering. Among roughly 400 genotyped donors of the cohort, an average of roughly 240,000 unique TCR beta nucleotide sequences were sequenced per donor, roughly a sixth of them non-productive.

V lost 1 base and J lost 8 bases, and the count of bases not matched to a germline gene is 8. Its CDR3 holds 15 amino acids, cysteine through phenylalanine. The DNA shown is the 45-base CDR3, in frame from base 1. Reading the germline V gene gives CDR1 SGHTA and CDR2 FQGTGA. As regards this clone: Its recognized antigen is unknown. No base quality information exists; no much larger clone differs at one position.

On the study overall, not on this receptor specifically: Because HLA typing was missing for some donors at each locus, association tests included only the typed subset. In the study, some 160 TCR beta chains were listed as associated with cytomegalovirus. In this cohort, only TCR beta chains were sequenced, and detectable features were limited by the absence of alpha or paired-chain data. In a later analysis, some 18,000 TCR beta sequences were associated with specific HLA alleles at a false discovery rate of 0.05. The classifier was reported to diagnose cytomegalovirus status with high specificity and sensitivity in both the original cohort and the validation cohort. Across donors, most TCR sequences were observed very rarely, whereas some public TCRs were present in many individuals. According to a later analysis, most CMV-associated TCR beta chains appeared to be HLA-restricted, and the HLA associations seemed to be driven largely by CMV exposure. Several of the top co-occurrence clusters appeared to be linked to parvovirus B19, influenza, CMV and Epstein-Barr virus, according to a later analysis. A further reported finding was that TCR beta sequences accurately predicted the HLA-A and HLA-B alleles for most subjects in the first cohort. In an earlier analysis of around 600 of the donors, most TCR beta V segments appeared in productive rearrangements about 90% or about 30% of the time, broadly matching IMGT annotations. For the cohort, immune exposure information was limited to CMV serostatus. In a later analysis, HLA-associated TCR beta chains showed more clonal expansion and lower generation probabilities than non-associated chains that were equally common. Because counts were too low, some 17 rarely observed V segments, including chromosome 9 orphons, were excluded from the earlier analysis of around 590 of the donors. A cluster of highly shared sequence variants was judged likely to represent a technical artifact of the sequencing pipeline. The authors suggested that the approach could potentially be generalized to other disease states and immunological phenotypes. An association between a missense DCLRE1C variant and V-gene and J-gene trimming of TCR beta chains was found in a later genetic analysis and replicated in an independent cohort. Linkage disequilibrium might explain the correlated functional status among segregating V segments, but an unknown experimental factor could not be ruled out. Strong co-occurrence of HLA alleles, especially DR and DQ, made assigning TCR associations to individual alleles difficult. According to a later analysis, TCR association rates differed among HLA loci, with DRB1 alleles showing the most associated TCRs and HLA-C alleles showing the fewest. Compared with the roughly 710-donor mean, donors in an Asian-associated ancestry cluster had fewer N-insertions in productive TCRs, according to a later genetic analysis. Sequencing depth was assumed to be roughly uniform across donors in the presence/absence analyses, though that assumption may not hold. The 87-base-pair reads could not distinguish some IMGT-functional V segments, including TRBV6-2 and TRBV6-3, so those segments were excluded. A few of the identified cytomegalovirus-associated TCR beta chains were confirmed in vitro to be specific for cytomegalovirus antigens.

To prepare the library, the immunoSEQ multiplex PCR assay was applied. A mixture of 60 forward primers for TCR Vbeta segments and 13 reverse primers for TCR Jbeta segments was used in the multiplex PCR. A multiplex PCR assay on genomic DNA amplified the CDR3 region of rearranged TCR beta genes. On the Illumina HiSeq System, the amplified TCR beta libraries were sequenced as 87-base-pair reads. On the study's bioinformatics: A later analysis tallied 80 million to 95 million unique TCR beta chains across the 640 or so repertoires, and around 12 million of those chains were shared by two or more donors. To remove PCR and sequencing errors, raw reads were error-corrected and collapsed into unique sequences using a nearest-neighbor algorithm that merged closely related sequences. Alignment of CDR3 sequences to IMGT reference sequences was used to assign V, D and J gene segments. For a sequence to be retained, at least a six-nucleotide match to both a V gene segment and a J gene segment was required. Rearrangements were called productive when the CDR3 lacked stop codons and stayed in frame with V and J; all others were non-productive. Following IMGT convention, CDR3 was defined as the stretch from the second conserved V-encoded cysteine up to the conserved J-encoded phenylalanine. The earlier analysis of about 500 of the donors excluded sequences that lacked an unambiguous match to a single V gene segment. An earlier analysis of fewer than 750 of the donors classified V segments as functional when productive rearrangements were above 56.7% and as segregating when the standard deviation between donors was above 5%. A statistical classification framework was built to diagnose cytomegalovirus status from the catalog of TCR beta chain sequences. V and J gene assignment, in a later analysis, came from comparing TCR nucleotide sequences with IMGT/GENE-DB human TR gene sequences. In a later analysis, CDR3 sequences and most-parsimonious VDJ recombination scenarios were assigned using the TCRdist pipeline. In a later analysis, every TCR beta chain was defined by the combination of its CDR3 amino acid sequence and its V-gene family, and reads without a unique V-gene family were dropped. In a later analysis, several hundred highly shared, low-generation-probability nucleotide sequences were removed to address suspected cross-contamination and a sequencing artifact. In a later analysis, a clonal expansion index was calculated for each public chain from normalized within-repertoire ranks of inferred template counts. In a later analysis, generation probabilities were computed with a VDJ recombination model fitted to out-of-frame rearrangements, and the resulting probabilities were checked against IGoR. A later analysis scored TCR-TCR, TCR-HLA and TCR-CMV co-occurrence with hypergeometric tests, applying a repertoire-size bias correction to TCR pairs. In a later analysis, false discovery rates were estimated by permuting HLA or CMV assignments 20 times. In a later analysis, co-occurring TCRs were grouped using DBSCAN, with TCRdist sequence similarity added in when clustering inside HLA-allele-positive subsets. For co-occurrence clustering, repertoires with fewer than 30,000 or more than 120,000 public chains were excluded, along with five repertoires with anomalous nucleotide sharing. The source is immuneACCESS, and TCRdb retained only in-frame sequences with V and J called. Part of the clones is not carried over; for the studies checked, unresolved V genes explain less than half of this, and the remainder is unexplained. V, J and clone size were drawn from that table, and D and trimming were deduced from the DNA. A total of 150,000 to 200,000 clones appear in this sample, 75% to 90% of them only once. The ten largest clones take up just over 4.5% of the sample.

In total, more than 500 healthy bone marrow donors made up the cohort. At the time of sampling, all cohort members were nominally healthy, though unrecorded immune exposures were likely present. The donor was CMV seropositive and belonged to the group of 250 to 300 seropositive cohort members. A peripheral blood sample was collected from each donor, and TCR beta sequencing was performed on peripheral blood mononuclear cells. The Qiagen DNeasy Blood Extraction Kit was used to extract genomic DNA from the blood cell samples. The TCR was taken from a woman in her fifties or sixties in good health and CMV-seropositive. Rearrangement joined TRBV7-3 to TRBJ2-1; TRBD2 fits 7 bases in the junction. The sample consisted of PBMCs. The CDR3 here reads CASSLMQREEDEQFF. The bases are TGTGCCAGCAGCTTAATGCAGCGGGAAGAAGATGAGCAGTTCTTC.